The 15 T cell receptor beta chains below all came from one sample that was sequenced in a study of blood T cells in healthy people across ages. With a J-beta primer mix and a sample-barcoded 5' primer, a second PCR ran 7 to 11 cycles. TCRdb reprocessed the 5' RACE reads with MiXCR, giving one entry per CDR3 protein. There are some 750,000 distinct CDR3 sequences in the sample; about 24% occur only once, and roughly 22% lies in the top ten. Sequencing was carried out using blood. The receptor source for this set is an older man in good health.

Comments on this clonotype: At one of its ends the junction is not consistent with the germline gene, which may arise from a read error. The rearrangement links TRBV18 to TRBJ2-6; weak D call: TRBD1 (5 bases). The germline V gene has CDR1 KGHSH and CDR2 LQKENI. CDR3 length: 17 amino acids. The CDR3 DNA is TGTGCCGGCTCCGGTACAGGTATCTCCTCTGGGGCCAACGTCCTGACTTTC. It yields the protein CAGSGTGISSGANVLTF.

The J gene is TRBJ2-5, the V gene TRBV7-9; D unclear. CDR3 length equals 12 residues. CDR1 SEHNR and CDR2 FQNEAQ come from the germline V gene (reference sequence). Deletions cut 5 bases from V and 14 bases from J, with 18 bases between. DNA for the CDR3: TGTGCCAGCAGCGCCCCTTGGCTACGCCGATACTTC. Protein product: CASSAPWLRRYF.

This clonotype has more than one count but fewer than ten. The rearrangement joins TRBV5-1 to TRBJ1-2; D ambiguous. With 1 base removed from V and 5 bases from J, the gap between germline ends came to 24 bases. CDR1 is SGHRS, CDR2 YFSETQ, per germline. The CDR3 covers 18 residues. CDR3 residues: CASSLQSASPTLEYGYTF. CDR3 coding DNA: TGCGCCAGCAGCTTGCAATCGGCCAGCCCCACGTTGGAGTATGGCTACACCTTC.

This clonotype was counted only a few times. The V call is TRBV4-2, the J call TRBJ2-3; D may be TRBD2 (5 bases). The CDR3 has 18 residues. Trimming shortened V by 1 base and J by 0 bases, and 17 bases separated the two germline ends. Germline V gene sequence: CDR1 LGHNA, CDR2 YNFKEQ. CDR3 sequence reads: CASSQAPSAGGSTDTQYF. The CDR3 DNA reads TGTGCCAGCAGCCAAGCCCCCAGCGCCGGAGGAAGCACAGATACGCAGTATTTT.

The table lists this clonotype with a count of one. A much bigger clone sits one base away, suggesting this may be a read error. This rearrangement joins TRBV6-1 to TRBJ1-1; tentatively, D is TRBD1 (6 bases). Looked up from germline, CDR1 is MNHNS and CDR2 is SASEGT. This CDR3 contains 17 residues. Here the CDR3 reads CAGRGPGGFFMNTEAFF. The CDR3 coding sequence is TGTGCCGGCAGGGGACCGGGGGGGTTCTTCATGAACACTGAAGCTTTCTTT.

This clonotype has just a few counts. The V call is TRBV10-3, the J call TRBJ1-4, with D unresolved. Germline V lookup: CDR1 ENHRY, CDR2 SYGVKD. The CDR3 has 18 amino acids. The V end lost 1 base, the J end lost 4 bases, and 19 bases lay between the germline ends. CDR3 coding DNA: TGTGCCATCAGTGAGTACCTTAACGCCGGAGAGGGTAATGAAAAACTGTTTTTT. Translation: CAISEYLNAGEGNEKLFF.

The chain recombines TRBV25-1 with TRBJ2-2; no reliable D call. This CDR3 region has 15 residues. Trimming pared 3 bases from V and 7 bases from J, leaving 15 bases between. From germline, CDR1 is MGHDK and CDR2 SYGVNS. CDR3 DNA: TGTGCCAGCAGTGAGTTTGGTAGTACCAGCGGGGAGCTGTTTTTT. Translated, it gives CASSEFGSTSGELFF.

This clonotype came up a few times. CDR3 in amino acids: CASSDTGRPEDEQFF. The DNA of the CDR3 is TGCGCCAGCAGCGATACCGGGAGACCGGAGGATGAGCAGTTCTTC. This chain links TRBV4-3 with TRBJ2-1; a possible D gene is TRBD2 (6 bases). V lost 5 bases to trimming and J lost 8 bases, with 19 bases between them. The germline V gene encodes CDR1 LGHNA and CDR2 YSLEER. The CDR3 contains 15 residues.

This clonotype was seen a few times. The rearrangement joins TRBV28 to TRBJ2-5, with D possibly TRBD2 on 7 matching bases. CDR3 length equals 14 residues. V gave up 6 bases and J gave up 5 bases, with 16 bases separating them. CDR1 is MDHEN and CDR2 is SYDVKM in the germline V gene. The DNA for the CDR3 is TGTGCCAGCAGCCTACTAGCGAGGGGGGAGACCCAGTACTTC. Its protein is CASSLLARGETQYF.

This clonotype has a count of ten or more. This rearrangement joins TRBV6-5 to TRBJ2-2; D remains ambiguous. The germline V gene has CDR1 MNHEY and CDR2 SVGAGI. CDR3 length: 16 residues. V lost 0 bases and J 2 bases, leaving 10 bases between the germline ends. The CDR3 DNA is TGTGCCAGCAGTTACTCCCGGTGGCTCAACACCGGGGAGCTGTTTTTT. Amino acids: CASSYSRWLNTGELFF.

The chain carries TRBV29-1 and TRBJ2-2, with 8 bases matching TRBD1. V was pared by 7 bases and J by 3 bases, with 10 bases of the junction left unmatched. Per the germline V gene, CDR1 is SQVTM and CDR2 is ANQGSEA. The CDR3 contains 15 residues. The CDR3 coding sequence is TGCAGCGGGATTCGCCGGACAGGGTACACCGGGGAGCTGTTTTTT. This sequence encodes CSGIRRTGYTGELFF.

J is TRBJ1-1 and V is TRBV19; maybe TRBD1 (6 bases). Germline CDR1 and CDR2: LNHDA and SQIVND (reference sequence). The CDR3 has 14 amino acids. The V and J ends lost 7 bases and 4 bases respectively, with 16 bases between them. The CDR3 DNA sequence: TGTGCCAGTATCCAGGGGACGGGAGGCACTGAAGCTTTCTTT. Amino acid sequence: CASIQGTGGTEAFF.

The V call is TRBV19, the J call TRBJ2-1, with 8 bases that match TRBD2. J lost 6 bases, V lost 4 bases, and 8 bases had no gene match. Per the germline V gene, CDR1 is LNHDA and CDR2 is SQIVND (reference sequence). The CDR3 has 15 residues. The CDR3 here is CASSTQAGAGNEQFF. The CDR3 nucleotides read TGTGCCAGTAGTACCCAAGCGGGAGCGGGCAATGAGCAGTTCTTC.

The DNA of the CDR3 is TGTGCCAGCAGCCCTAGCGCCGGGGAGCTGTTTTTT. This gives the protein CASSPSAGELFF. The rearrangement joins TRBV9 to TRBJ2-2; TRBD2 might be the D (6 bases). The CDR3 loop spans 12 amino acids. Germline lookup yields CDR1 SGDLS and CDR2 YYNGEE. The V gene lost 4 bases and the J gene lost 6 bases, with 7 bases spanning the gap.

This clonotype has more than one count but fewer than ten. The CDR3 DNA reads TGTGCCAGCAGCTTGAGGTTCCCTGCAACTAATGAAAAACTGTTTTTT. This encodes CASSLRFPATNEKLFF. The chain is built from TRBV11-2 and TRBJ1-4; no firm D call. The CDR3 is made up of 16 amino acids. Trimming removed 3 bases from V and 0 bases from J, with 11 bases in between. Germline V gene data show CDR1 as SGHAT and CDR2 as FQNNGV.